This T cell receptor (beta chain) is from a study of T cell changes during pregnancy in multiple sclerosis. Here immunoSEQ multiplex PCR was the method, and the copy in TCRdb shows in-frame clones only, minus some. The table lists 57,000 or so clones, approximately 90% of them singletons, with 3% to 4% in the top ten. Germline V gene lookup returns CDR1 MNHNS and CDR2 SASEGT. The V segment lost 6 bases and the J segment 4 bases; nucleotides outside the gene matches: 4. There are 13 residues in the CDR3. The origin of this receptor is a female donor in good health, enrolled as a control in a pregnancy study. The chain uses TRBV6-1 and TRBJ1-2; 8 bases match TRBD1. The sequencing used peripheral blood, collected after pregnancy. This CDR3 reads CASRKDRGYGYTF. In nucleotides, the CDR3 is TGTGCCAGCAGAAAAGACAGGGGCTATGGCTACACCTTC.